This is a list of T cell receptor beta chains from one sample in a study of early T cells in non-severe SARS-CoV-2 infection. TCRdb used MiXCR to reprocess the 5' RACE reads, holding one entry per CDR3 protein. The table lists some 59,000 distinct CDR3 sequences, 8.5% to 12% of them singletons. Sequenced material: whole blood. These receptors came from an adult who was a healthcare worker with PCR-confirmed SARS-CoV-2 infection or an uninfected control (not recorded which). Each CDR3 is given with its conserved first and last residue. The D gene is left open where the match is weak. Clone size is stated in some rows and not others, as once, few, many or a class when expanded.

D	V	size	J	DNA	CDR3
TRBD2	TRBV9	many	TRBJ2-1	TGTGCCAGCTTGCCGGGACTAGCGGGGGGGTACAATGAGCAGTTCTTC	CASLPGLAGGYNEQFF
-	TRBV5-1	-	TRBJ2-6	TGCGCCAGCAGCTTGGCCGCAAACTCTGGGGCCAACGTCCTGACTTTC	CASSLAANSGANVLTF
-	TRBV3-1	many	TRBJ1-1	TGTGCCAGCAGAGACCGGTACTCTGAAGCTTTCTTT	CASRDRYSEAFF
TRBD1	TRBV11-3	many	TRBJ2-4	TGTGCCAGCAGCTCTGGACAGGGGGCTTACATTCAGTACTTC	CASSSGQGAYIQYF
TRBD2	TRBV11-3	many	TRBJ2-3	TGTGCCAGCAGACCGGGACTAGCGGCCCGTGCGCAGTATTTT	CASRPGLAARAQYF
TRBD1	TRBV5-1	-	TRBJ1-1	TGCGCCAGCAGTCAAACCGGGACAGGGAGTTTCACTGAAGCTTTCTTT	CASSQTGTGSFTEAFF
-	TRBV2	many	TRBJ2-7	TGTGCCAGCAGTGACGAGGGCTACGAGCAGTACTTC	CASSDEGYEQYF
TRBD1	TRBV2	many	TRBJ2-2	TGTGCCAGCAGTTACCAGGGGGCTTACACCGGGGAGCTGTTTTTT	CASSYQGAYTGELFF
-	TRBV7-9	few	TRBJ2-2	TGTGCCAGCAGCAGAGACAGGAATACCGGGGAGCTGTTTTTT	CASSRDRNTGELFF
-	TRBV29-1	-	TRBJ2-7	TGCAGCGTAGGGCGGGACGAGCAGTACTTC	CSVGRDEQYF
TRBD1	TRBV4-1	few	TRBJ1-5	TGCGCCAGCAGCCAAGGGGACAGGGTTGCTCAGCCCCAGCATTTT	CASSQGDRVAQPQHF
-	TRBV20-1	many	TRBJ1-4	TGCAGTGCTAGAGAACCAGGTGAAAAACTGTTTTTT	CSAREPGEKLFF
-	TRBV9	-	TRBJ2-2	TGTGCCAGCAGCGTAAAAGCGGACCACACCGGGGAGCTGTTTTTT	CASSVKADHTGELFF
-	TRBV5-1	few	TRBJ2-7	TGCGCCAGCAGCTTGGAGGGGGGAGACAGGGTGAGTCGACGCTACTTC	CASSLEGGDRVSRRYF
-	TRBV2	many	TRBJ2-2	TGTGCCAGCAGCCTATCAATGGCCGGGGAGCTGTTTTTT	CASSLSMAGELFF
-	TRBV29-1	many	TRBJ2-2	TGCAGCGTTGGGGCGGGGCGCCAGAACACCGGGGAGCTGTTTTTT	CSVGAGRQNTGELFF
-	TRBV7-9	-	TRBJ2-1	TGTGCCAGCACCCCAGCGGGTTTCTCCTACAATGAGCAGTTCTTC	CASTPAGFSYNEQFF
TRBD1	TRBV12-5	many	TRBJ1-2	TGTGCTAGTGGGAGCGGACAGGTTAACTATGGCTACACCTTC	CASGSGQVNYGYTF
-	TRBV20-1	-	TRBJ2-1	TGCAGTGCCAGACGGGGAGCCTACAATGAGCAGTTCTTC	CSARRGAYNEQFF
-	TRBV5-4	many	TRBJ2-7	TGTGCCAGCAGCTTGGAGGGGGGGCTCGAGCAGTACTTC	CASSLEGGLEQYF
-	TRBV6-2/TRBV6-3	many	TRBJ2-2	TGTGCCAGCAGTTACTCAGGCGGGGCGACGTCCGGGGAGCTGTTTTTT	CASSYSGGATSGELFF
-	TRBV2	-	TRBJ2-1	TGTGCCGCCCTAGGGGGGACCTACAATGAGCAGTTCTTC	CAALGGTYNEQFF
TRBD2	TRBV7-8	-	TRBJ2-3	TGTGCCAGCAGCACTGAGCGGGGGGGCCGGGATACGCAGTATTTT	CASSTERGGRDTQYF
TRBD2	TRBV20-1	many	TRBJ2-7	TGCAGTGCTAGAGTCCTAGCGGGCAACGAGCAGTACTTC	CSARVLAGNEQYF
-	TRBV7-9	few	TRBJ2-1	TGTGCCAGCAGGTCAACTGAGATCTCCTACAATGAGCAGTTCTTC	CASRSTEISYNEQFF
-	TRBV3-1	-	TRBJ1-1	TGTGCCAGCAGCCAAGGAGGGGAAGCTTTCTTT	CASSQGGEAFF
TRBD1	TRBV12-3/TRBV12-4	few	TRBJ2-1	TGTGCCAGCAGTCGACAGGGGATTTCCTACAATGAGCAGTTCTTC	CASSRQGISYNEQFF
TRBD2	TRBV12-5	-	TRBJ2-1	TGTGCTAGTGGGGACCCCTCAGCGGGGTGGTATCAGCGCAATGAGCAGTTCTTC	CASGDPSAGWYQRNEQFF
-	TRBV29-1	-	TRBJ2-2	TGCAGCGTGGGATACAGGGCCATCGACACCGGGGAGCTGTTTTTT	CSVGYRAIDTGELFF
-	TRBV24-1	-	TRBJ1-5	TGTGCCACCAGTGACGGGAATCAGCCCCAGCATTTT	CATSDGNQPQHF
-	TRBV19	many	TRBJ2-1	TGTGCCAGTAGTATGGCTGGCGGGGTTTCCTACAATGAGCAGTTCTTC	CASSMAGGVSYNEQFF
-	TRBV11-2	many	TRBJ2-5	TGTGCCAGCAGCCGCCACGCGGGGGCCCAAGAGACCCAGTACTTC	CASSRHAGAQETQYF
TRBD2	TRBV5-4	many	TRBJ2-3	TGTGCCAGCAGCTTCACTAGCGGTTTGGGAGATACGCAGTATTTT	CASSFTSGLGDTQYF
TRBD2	TRBV20-1	many	TRBJ2-7	TGCAGTGCTAGAACGGGACTAGCGTCCTACGAGCAGTACTTC	CSARTGLASYEQYF
-	TRBV28	once	TRBJ1-1	TGTGCCAGCAGTCCCTGGACAGTAAACACTGAAGCTTTCTTT	CASSPWTVNTEAFF
-	TRBV7-6	many	TRBJ1-1	TGTGCCAGCAGCTTAAGCACGTCTTTGAACACTGAAGCTTTCTTT	CASSLSTSLNTEAFF
-	TRBV28	few	TRBJ2-7	TGTGCCAGCATCCGGGACGTTCCCTACGAGCAGTACTTC	CASIRDVPYEQYF
-	TRBV10-3	many	TRBJ2-2	TGTGCCATCAGTGACAACTCCCGGGCCTCGGTGGAGCTGTTTTTT	CAISDNSRASVELFF
TRBD1	TRBV6-6	many	TRBJ1-6	TGTGCCAGCAGCCAACTCGGGACAGCTAATTCACCCCTCCACTTT	CASSQLGTANSPLHF
-	TRBV3-1	many	TRBJ2-1	TGTGCCAGCAGCCTGCACGATGAGCAGTTCTTC	CASSLHDEQFF
-	TRBV18	-	TRBJ1-1	TGTGCCAGCGCGGGGGGATGGGACACTGAAGCCTTCTTT	CASAGGWDTEAFF
TRBD2	TRBV7-9	many	TRBJ2-1	TGTGCCAGCAGCATAGCGGGCTACAATGAGCAGTTCTTC	CASSIAGYNEQFF
TRBD1	TRBV7-2	few	TRBJ2-1	TGTGCCAGCAGCTTAGGTCAGGGGGCCTGGGAGCAGTTCTTC	CASSLGQGAWEQFF
TRBD2	TRBV6-2/TRBV6-3	many	TRBJ2-3	TGTGCCAGCAGCTGGGCGGGAGAAGATACGCAGTATTTT	CASSWAGEDTQYF
TRBD2	TRBV28	-	TRBJ2-4	TGTGCCAGCGGATGGGAGGGCATTCAGTACTTC	CASGWEGIQYF